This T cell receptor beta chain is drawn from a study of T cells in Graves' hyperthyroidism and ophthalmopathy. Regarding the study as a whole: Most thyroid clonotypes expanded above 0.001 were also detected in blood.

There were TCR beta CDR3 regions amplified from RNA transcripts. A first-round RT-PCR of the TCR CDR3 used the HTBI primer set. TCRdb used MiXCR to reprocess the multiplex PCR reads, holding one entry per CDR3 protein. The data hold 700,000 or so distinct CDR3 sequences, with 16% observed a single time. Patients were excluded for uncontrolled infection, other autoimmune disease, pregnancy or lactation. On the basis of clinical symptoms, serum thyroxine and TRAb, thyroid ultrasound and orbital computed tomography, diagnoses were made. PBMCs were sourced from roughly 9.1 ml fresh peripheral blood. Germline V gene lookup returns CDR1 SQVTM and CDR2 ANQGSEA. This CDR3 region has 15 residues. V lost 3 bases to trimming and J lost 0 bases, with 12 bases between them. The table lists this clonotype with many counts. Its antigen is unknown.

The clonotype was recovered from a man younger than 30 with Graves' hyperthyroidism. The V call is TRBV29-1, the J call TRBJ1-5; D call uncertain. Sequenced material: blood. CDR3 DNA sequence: TGCAGCGTTGATGTTTGGAAACATAGCAATCAGCCCCAGCATTTT. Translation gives CSVDVWKHSNQPQHF.